A selection of T cell receptor beta chains follows, all from one sample in a study of blood T cell repertoires in COVID-19. Data came from immunoSEQ multiplex PCR; TCRdb stores just in-frame clones and leaves some out. The repertoire consists of a few hundred thousand clones, with around 85% occurring once and the leading ten covering under 4%. Sequences were obtained from peripheral blood. The receptors were gathered from a young woman with acute or convalescent COVID-19. The CDR3 runs from the conserved cysteine through the conserved F or W. A D gene is named only where the DNA matches it firmly. Where a row states a size, it is once, few, many or the class of an expanded clone; other rows omit it.

>TRBJ2-6|-|TRBV24-1|once
TGTGCCACCAGTGACGGGGTGTCGGGGGGCCACGGGGCCAACGTCCTGACTTTC
CATSDGVSGGHGANVLTF
>TRBJ2-5|-|TRBV5-1|-
TGCGCCAGCAGCTTGGCCGACAAGAAGGTATGGGAGACCCAGTACTTC
CASSLADKKVWETQYF
>TRBJ1-2|-|TRBV29-1|-
TGCAGCGTTAGGTTGGCAGGGGTGGATGGCTACACCTTC
CSVRLAGVDGYTF
>TRBJ2-7|TRBD1|TRBV6-5|-
TGTGCCACCTCCGGACAGGGGGCATTCTACGAGCAGTACTTC
CATSGQGAFYEQYF
>TRBJ1-1|-|TRBV25-1|-
TGTGCCAGCAGTGAATATAACGGTGAAGCTTTCTTT
CASSEYNGEAFF
>TRBJ1-6|-|TRBV4-1|-
TGCGCCAGCAGCCAAGAGGCCGCTAGCTCCTATAATTCACCCCTCCACTTT
CASSQEAASSYNSPLHF
>TRBJ1-1|TRBD1|TRBV3-1/TRBV3-2|-
TGTGCCAGCAGCCCCAGGGACAGTAAATTCACTGAAGCTTTCTTT
CASSPRDSKFTEAFF
>TRBJ2-1|-|TRBV6-5|-
TGTGCCAGCAGCCCAGCGGCCTACAATGAGCAGTTCTTC
CASSPAAYNEQFF
>TRBJ1-5|-|TRBV28|-
TGTGCCAGCAGGGTAGGGGGGGGCGCTGGCAATCAGCCCCAGCATTTT
CASRVGGGAGNQPQHF
>TRBJ2-3|TRBD2|TRBV5-1|-
TGCGCCAGCAGCGGGCGACTAGCGGGAGTAACAGATACGCAGTATTTT
CASSGRLAGVTDTQYF
>TRBJ2-5|-|TRBV11-3|-
TGTGCCAGCAGCCCAAACCGGGACCAAGAGACCCAGTACTTC
CASSPNRDQETQYF
>TRBJ2-7|-|TRBV6-1|-
TGTGCCAGCAGTGAATATGCAGGAAGGGGCTACGAGCAGTACTTC
CASSEYAGRGYEQYF
>TRBJ2-7|-|TRBV11-2|-
TGTGCCAGCAGTTTCTTAGGGGCCTACGAGCAGTACTTC
CASSFLGAYEQYF
>TRBJ1-1|-|TRBV2|-
TGTGCCAGCAGTGAGAACACGAACACTGAAGCTTTCTTT
CASSENTNTEAFF
>TRBJ2-1|TRBD2|TRBV27|-
TGTGCCAGCAGTCCGGGACTAGCGGGAGAAGTCTACAATGAGCAGTTCTTC
CASSPGLAGEVYNEQFF
>TRBJ1-2|-|TRBV2|-
TGTGCCAGCACACCTGACAGAAGCGTCTATGGCTACACCTTC
CASTPDRSVYGYTF
>TRBJ2-3|TRBD1|TRBV24-1|-
TGTGCCACCAGTGGGCCGGACAGGGATCAATCTAGCACAGATACGCAGTATTTT
CATSGPDRDQSSTDTQYF
>TRBJ1-2|TRBD1|TRBV6-5|-
TGTGCCAGCAGTTACTCCCAGGGGGCCCTGGGCTACACCTTC
CASSYSQGALGYTF